Here is one T cell receptor (beta chain) with its context. The record originates from a study of T cell clones after liver transplantation. Whole-study context: Apart from a few HCV-positive recipients, transplants were for non-autoimmune, non-viral reasons. Timepoints were pre-transplant, pre-withdrawal, and after withdrawal was completed or failed.

The method was immunoSEQ multiplex PCR; TCRdb's version includes in-frame clones alone and lacks a portion of them. The table records approximately 68,000 clones, 80% of them present only once. Sample: CD4+ T cells from blood, taken before liver transplant. This receptor was taken from a human donor who received a liver transplant.

The CDR3 spells CASSRRTSGTNTGELFF. In DNA form, the CDR3 reads TGTGCCAGCAGCCGCCGGACTAGCGGGACGAACACCGGGGAGCTGTTTTTT. The V gene is TRBV5-6, the J gene TRBJ2-2, with 12 bases aligning to TRBD2. The ends lost 4 bases at V and 0 bases at J; junction bases unmatched: 4. The CDR3 covers 17 residues. Germline V gene lookup returns CDR1 SGHDT and CDR2 YYEEEE. The whole variable domain, filled in from reference TRBV5-6 and TRBJ2-2, reads DAGVTQSPTHLIKTRGQQVTLRCSPKSGHDTVSWYQQALGQGPQFIFQYYEEEERQRGNFPDRFSGHQFPNYSSELNVNALLLGDSALYLCASSRRTSGTNTGELFFGEGSRLTVL.